The 2 T cell receptor beta chains in this list originate from one sample, sequenced in a study of blood T cell repertoires in COVID-19. Libraries were prepared by immunoSEQ multiplex PCR; TCRdb keeps only in-frame clonotypes and omits some of them. The sample has some 170,000 clones; about 79% are singletons. Input material: peripheral blood. Receptor source: a woman aged 70 to 79 with acute or convalescent COVID-19.

V gene TRBV6-1 combines with J gene TRBJ2-5; 7 bases match TRBD2. The V gene end was trimmed by 1 base and the J gene end by 3 bases; junction bases not matched to a gene: 11. The CDR3 totals 17 residues. Germline-derived CDR1 and CDR2 are MNHNS and SASEGT. Here the CDR3 DNA reads TGTGCCAGCAGTGAAGGGAGAACTAGCGCGGTGGAAGAGACCCAGTACTTC. Translating it yields CASSEGRTSAVEETQYF.

The chain is built from TRBV28 and TRBJ1-6; perhaps TRBD1 as D (5 bases). CDR1 and CDR2 (germline): MDHEN, SYDVKM. The CDR3 spans 15 residues. The V gene lost 6 bases and the J gene lost 6 bases, with 15 bases spanning the gap. The CDR3 nucleotides read TGTGCCAGCAGACTGGGGGAGGTGGGTAATTCACCCCTCCACTTT. Translation: CASRLGEVGNSPLHF. Variable domain in full (rest from reference TRBV28 and TRBJ1-6): DVKVTQSSRYLVKRTGEKVFLECVQDMDHENMFWYRQDPGLGLRLIYFSYDVKMKEKGDIPEGYSVSREKKERFSLILESASTNQTSMYLCASRLGEVGNSPLHFGNGTRLTVT.